This is a list of T cell receptor beta chains from one sample in a study of blood T cell repertoires in COVID-19. Assay used: immunoSEQ multiplex PCR; TCRdb lists only in-frame clones, some missing. The sample consists of roughly 350,000 clones, around 85% of them appearing once. The specimen sequenced was peripheral blood. The source of these receptors is a woman aged 18-30 years with acute or convalescent COVID-19. The CDR3 runs from the conserved cysteine through the conserved F or W. D genes are given only for firm matches. Some rows mark clone size as missing; the rest say once, few, many or name a class of expanded clone.

j_gene	v_gene	d_gene	abundance	len	CDR3aa	CDR3nt
TRBJ1-2	TRBV24-1	TRBD1	-	14	CATSPGQARYGYTF	TGTGCCACCAGCCCAGGACAGGCCCGATATGGCTACACCTTC
TRBJ2-5	TRBV4-2	TRBD1	-	14	CASSGQGAGETQYF	TGTGCCAGCAGTGGACAGGGGGCTGGGGAGACCCAGTACTTC
TRBJ1-2	TRBV12-3/TRBV12-4	TRBD1	-	13	CASSPDRGYGYTF	TGTGCCAGCAGTCCCGACAGGGGGTATGGCTACACCTTC
TRBJ2-5	TRBV2	TRBD2	-	15	CASSEETSGQETQYF	TGTGCCAGCAGTGAAGAGACTAGCGGTCAAGAGACCCAGTACTTC
TRBJ2-7	TRBV6-6	TRBD2	-	14	CASSGAGGAYEQYF	TGTGCCAGCAGTGGAGCGGGGGGAGCCTACGAGCAGTACTTC
TRBJ2-5	TRBV6-1	TRBD2	-	15	CASSEAGGGQETQYF	TGTGCCAGCAGTGAAGCCGGCGGGGGGCAAGAGACCCAGTACTTC
TRBJ2-2	TRBV27	-	-	14	CASSLTGNTGELFF	TGTGCCAGCAGTTTAACCGGGAACACCGGGGAGCTGTTTTTT
TRBJ2-7	TRBV7-2	-	once	15	CASSPDIGGGYEQYF	TGTGCCAGCAGCCCTGATATCGGTGGCGGCTACGAGCAGTACTTC
TRBJ2-7	TRBV7-9	TRBD2	few	18	CASSPPGWRGDHSYEQYF	TGTGCCAGCAGCCCCCCGGGGTGGCGGGGGGATCACTCCTACGAGCAGTACTTC
TRBJ1-2	TRBV29-1	-	-	13	CSVEFQGLDGYTF	TGCAGCGTTGAGTTCCAGGGTCTTGATGGCTACACCTTC
TRBJ2-7	TRBV5-1	-	-	15	CASASVGAPGDEQYF	TGCGCCAGTGCGTCGGTGGGGGCCCCCGGCGACGAGCAGTACTTC
TRBJ2-1	TRBV3-1/TRBV3-2	-	-	13	CASSQDLGGEQFF	TGTGCCAGCAGCCAAGATCTAGGGGGTGAGCAGTTCTTC
TRBJ1-1	TRBV6-6	-	few	13	CASTSFSDTEAFF	TGTGCCAGCACCTCCTTTAGTGACACTGAAGCTTTCTTT
TRBJ1-1	TRBV28	-	few	15	CASSRAGDRGTEAFF	TGTGCCAGCAGTCGGGCAGGGGATCGTGGCACTGAAGCTTTCTTT
TRBJ2-1	TRBV3-1/TRBV3-2	-	-	20	CASTPEGAGRTLDIYNEQFF	TGTGCCAGCACCCCCGAGGGGGCGGGGAGAACCCTCGATATTTACAATGAGCAGTTCTTC
TRBJ2-1	TRBV7-3	TRBD1	-	13	CASSGGTGDEQFF	TGTGCCAGCAGCGGGGGGACAGGGGATGAGCAGTTCTTC
TRBJ1-5	TRBV2	TRBD1	-	13	CASRLQGEQPQHF	TGTGCCAGCAGGCTACAGGGGGAACAGCCCCAGCATTTT
TRBJ2-5	TRBV10-2	-	-	13	CASSSGGEETQYF	TGCGCCAGTTCCTCCGGCGGGGAAGAGACCCAGTACTTC
TRBJ2-4	TRBV2	-	-	16	CASSEPSAENKNIQYF	TGTGCCAGCAGTGAACCTTCAGCGGAAAACAAAAACATTCAGTACTTC
TRBJ2-1	TRBV19	-	-	15	CASSPEGGGINEQFF	TGTGCCAGTAGTCCCGAGGGAGGGGGGATCAATGAGCAGTTCTTC
TRBJ1-2	TRBV6-5	-	-	13	CASRDDRSYGYTF	TGTGCCAGCAGGGATGACAGGTCTTATGGCTACACCTTC
TRBJ2-3	TRBV12-3/TRBV12-4	-	-	11	CASRIADTQYF	TGTGCCAGCAGGATAGCGGATACGCAGTATTTT
TRBJ1-2	TRBV6-5	-	few	15	CASSSLSQSGYGYTF	TGTGCCAGCAGTTCCCTGAGCCAGAGCGGCTATGGCTACACCTTC
TRBJ1-4	TRBV9	TRBD1	-	18	CASSVRDRVSNGNEKLFF	TGTGCCAGCAGCGTCCGGGACAGGGTTAGTAATGGTAATGAAAAACTGTTTTTT
TRBJ1-2	TRBV2	TRBD1	once	16	CASSEKSTGAYYGYTF	TGTGCCAGCAGTGAAAAGTCGACAGGGGCCTACTATGGCTACACCTTC
TRBJ1-6	TRBV27	TRBD1	-	14	CASSRDRGGSPLHF	TGTGCCAGCAGCAGGGACAGGGGGGGATCACCCCTCCACTTT
TRBJ1-4	TRBV11-2	TRBD1	-	16	CASSSITGTAYEKLFF	TGTGCCAGCAGCTCAATAACCGGGACAGCTTATGAAAAACTGTTTTTT
TRBJ2-2	TRBV5-1	-	-	12	CASNSDTGELFF	TGCGCCAGCAACTCTGACACCGGGGAGCTGTTTTTT
TRBJ2-7	TRBV18	TRBD1	-	18	CASSPRNGQGRENYEQYF	TGTGCCAGCTCACCTCGCAACGGACAGGGTAGGGAGAACTACGAGCAGTACTTC
TRBJ1-2	TRBV24-1	-	few	14	CATSDQRGLDGYTF	TGTGCCACCAGTGATCAGCGGGGGCTCGATGGCTACACCTTC
TRBJ2-7	TRBV10-1	-	-	13	CASSETGRGEQYF	TGCGCCAGCAGTGAGACAGGCCGGGGGGAGCAGTACTTC
TRBJ2-2	TRBV9	-	-	14	CASTRQSNTGELFF	TGTGCGAGCACGAGACAGTCGAACACCGGGGAGCTGTTTTTT
TRBJ1-2	TRBV6-5	TRBD1	few	13	CASSQTGNYGYTF	TGTGCCAGCAGTCAGACAGGGAACTATGGCTACACCTTC
TRBJ1-1	TRBV13	-	few	13	CASRIQMNTEAFF	TGTGCCAGCAGAATACAGATGAACACTGAAGCTTTCTTT
TRBJ2-2	TRBV2	TRBD1	-	13	CASGGQGAGELFF	TGTGCCAGCGGCGGACAGGGGGCCGGGGAGCTGTTTTTT
TRBJ2-7	TRBV7-6	TRBD2	-	15	CASTEGGRANTKQYF	TGTGCCAGCACCGAGGGAGGGAGGGCCAATACGAAACAGTACTTC
TRBJ2-3	TRBV19	-	-	14	CASSLRSSTDTQYF	TGTGCCAGTAGTCTGCGGTCTAGCACAGATACGCAGTATTTT
TRBJ1-1	TRBV2	-	once	13	CASKQDRDSYAFF	TGTGCCAGCAAACAGGACCGAGACAGTTATGCTTTCTTT
TRBJ1-5	TRBV5-8	TRBD1	few	16	CASSRRWTGRDQPQHF	TGTGCCAGCAGCCGCCGATGGACAGGACGGGATCAGCCCCAGCATTTT
TRBJ1-1	TRBV30	-	-	14	CAWSDDSSNTEAFF	TGTGCCTGGAGTGATGACAGTTCGAACACTGAAGCTTTCTTT
TRBJ1-4	TRBV5-5	-	-	18	CASSLGPQGGSANEKLFF	TGTGCCAGCAGCTTAGGGCCCCAAGGGGGTAGTGCTAATGAAAAACTGTTTTTT
TRBJ2-3	TRBV7-3	-	once	15	CASSLTVEGADTQYF	TGTGCCAGCAGCTTAACAGTTGAGGGGGCAGATACGCAGTATTTT
TRBJ1-2	TRBV24-1	-	-	15	CATSDHRETIYGYTF	TGTGCCACCAGTGATCACCGGGAGACTATTTATGGCTACACCTTC
TRBJ1-5	TRBV28	TRBD1	-	14	CASSRDSDNQPQHF	TGTGCCAGCAGTCGGGACAGCGACAATCAGCCCCAGCATTTT
TRBJ1-3	TRBV28	-	few	18	CASSLWGGGRDSGNTIYF	TGTGCCAGCAGTTTATGGGGCGGGGGCAGGGACTCTGGAAACACCATATATTTT
TRBJ2-7	TRBV5-1	TRBD1	-	14	CASSLRTGDYEQYF	TGCGCCAGCAGCTTGAGGACAGGGGACTACGAGCAGTACTTC
TRBJ2-7	TRBV5-1	TRBD2	-	15	CASSFGLADFYEQYF	TGCGCCAGCAGCTTCGGACTAGCGGATTTCTACGAGCAGTACTTC
TRBJ2-3	TRBV10-1	-	few	15	CASSDRSGSTDTQYF	TGCGCCAGCAGTGATCGGAGTGGGTCGACAGATACGCAGTATTTT
TRBJ1-1	TRBV5-1	TRBD1	-	16	CASSLQGPVTNTEAFF	TGCGCCAGCAGCCTACAGGGGCCGGTGACGAACACTGAAGCTTTCTTT
TRBJ1-1	TRBV15	-	-	16	CATSPRVSTVNTEAFF	TGTGCCACCAGCCCCCGAGTGAGCACAGTGAACACTGAAGCTTTCTTT
TRBJ2-2	TRBV24-1	-	-	16	CATSLEEQGITGELFF	TGTGCCACCAGTTTGGAGGAACAGGGAATCACCGGGGAGCTGTTTTTT
TRBJ1-4	TRBV27	TRBD1	-	14	CASSLQQGLEKLFF	TGTGCCAGCAGCCTTCAACAGGGGCTGGAAAAACTGTTTTTT
TRBJ2-1	TRBV7-2	-	-	15	CASSLRRSSYNEQFF	TGTGCCAGCAGCTTACGGAGGAGCTCCTACAATGAGCAGTTCTTC
TRBJ1-1	TRBV5-4	-	-	13	CASRPEPSTEAFF	TGTGCCAGCAGGCCAGAACCCTCCACTGAAGCTTTCTTT
TRBJ1-5	TRBV5-6	TRBD1	once	17	CASSFGTGDFSNQPQHF	TGTGCCAGCAGCTTCGGGACAGGGGATTTTAGCAATCAGCCCCAGCATTTT
TRBJ2-7	TRBV27	TRBD2	once	17	CASSLDTRLAGAGEQYF	TGTGCCAGCAGTTTGGACACTCGACTAGCGGGGGCTGGGGAGCAGTACTTC
TRBJ1-2	TRBV6-5	-	-	13	CASSHGQLYGYTF	TGTGCCAGCAGCCATGGACAGCTCTATGGCTACACCTTC
TRBJ2-2	TRBV7-8	TRBD2	-	16	CASSLLAGANTGELFF	TGTGCCAGCAGTCTTCTAGCGGGAGCTAACACCGGGGAGCTGTTTTTT
TRBJ2-3	TRBV6-5	TRBD1	once	15	CASSSTGFGTDTQYF	TGTGCCAGCAGCTCGACAGGGTTCGGCACAGATACGCAGTATTTT